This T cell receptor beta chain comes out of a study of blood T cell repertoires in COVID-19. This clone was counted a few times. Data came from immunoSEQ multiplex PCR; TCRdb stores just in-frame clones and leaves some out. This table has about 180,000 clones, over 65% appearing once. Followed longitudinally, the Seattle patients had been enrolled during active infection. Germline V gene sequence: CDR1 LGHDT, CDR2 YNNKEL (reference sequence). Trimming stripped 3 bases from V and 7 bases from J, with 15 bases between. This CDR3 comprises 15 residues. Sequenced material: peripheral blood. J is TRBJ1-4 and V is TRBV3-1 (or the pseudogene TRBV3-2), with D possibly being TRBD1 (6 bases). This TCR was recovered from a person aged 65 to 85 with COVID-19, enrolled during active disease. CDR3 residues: CASSQGRGSVEKLFF. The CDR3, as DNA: TGTGCCAGCAGCCAGGGCAGGGGCTCGGTTGAAAAACTGTTTTTT.